This T cell receptor beta chain was recorded in a study of siplizumab effects on memory and regulatory T cells. Findings of the study overall: About 80-97% of proliferating CD4+ or CD8+ clones had no assignable naive or memory phenotype. Naive T cells seemed more diverse than memory cells and seemed major alloresponse contributors.

Of note for this clone: Antigen unknown.

Sequencing was performed with immunoSEQ multiplex PCR; in TCRdb, only in-frame clones are kept and a portion is missing. The profile shows tens of thousands of clones, over 90% of them singletons. With 1 base removed from V and 2 bases from J, the gap between germline ends came to 24 bases. The CDR3 spans 19 residues. From germline, CDR1 is SGHTA and CDR2 FQGNSA. The source of this sequence is a human donor in good health. This sequence joins TRBV7-2 and TRBJ2-7, with D possibly TRBD2 on 5 matching bases. The sequencing input was CD8+ T cells sorted from blood. The CDR3 nucleotides read TGTGCCAGCAGCTTAGACGTTGGGAGCAGCTTCCTAACTACCTACGAGCAGTACTTC. It codes for CASSLDVGSSFLTTYEQYF.